These 3 T cell receptor beta chains share one sample of origin, sequenced in a study of lung T cells in sarcoidosis with Löfgren's syndrome. In TCRdb, the reads were re-called with MiXCR into one record per CDR3 protein. The table has some 21,000 distinct CDR3 sequences, roughly 23% seen once; the top ten hold around 0.77%. The sample consisted of CD4+ T cells from bronchoalveolar lavage. Source of these receptors: a human donor with sarcoidosis (Löfgren's syndrome or another form), or a control subject (not recorded which).

This clonotype occurred a few times. V is TRBV10-3 and J is TRBJ2-5, with 8 bases aligning to TRBD1. Trimming cost V 4 bases and J 1 base; bases outside gene matches: 5. Germline CDR1 ENHRY, CDR2 SYGVKD. CDR3 length: 15 residues. CDR3 loop: CAISGGQGLQETQYF. For the CDR3, the DNA is TGTGCCATCAGTGGTGGACAGGGTCTCCAAGAGACCCAGTACTTC.

By share of the sample, this clonotype is medium-sized. This sequence joins TRBV20-1 and TRBJ2-5, with TRBD2 matching 7 bases. The CDR3 is 12 amino acids. Per germline, CDR1 DFQATT and CDR2 SNEGSKA (reference sequence). J lost 5 bases, V lost 5 bases, and 5 bases had no gene match. CDR3 DNA sequence: TGCAGTGCTTTAAGCGGGGCCGAGACCCAGTACTTC. Its translation: CSALSGAETQYF.

The chain is built from TRBV5-1 and TRBJ2-1, with 10 bases matching TRBD1. Germline loops: CDR1 SGHRS, CDR2 YFSETQ. This CDR3 has 15 amino acids. The J segment lost 3 bases and the V segment lost 2 bases, leaving 2 bases of the junction unmatched. CDR3 residues: CASSFGTGDYNEQFF. CDR3 nucleotide sequence: TGCGCCAGCAGCTTCGGGACAGGGGACTACAATGAGCAGTTCTTC.